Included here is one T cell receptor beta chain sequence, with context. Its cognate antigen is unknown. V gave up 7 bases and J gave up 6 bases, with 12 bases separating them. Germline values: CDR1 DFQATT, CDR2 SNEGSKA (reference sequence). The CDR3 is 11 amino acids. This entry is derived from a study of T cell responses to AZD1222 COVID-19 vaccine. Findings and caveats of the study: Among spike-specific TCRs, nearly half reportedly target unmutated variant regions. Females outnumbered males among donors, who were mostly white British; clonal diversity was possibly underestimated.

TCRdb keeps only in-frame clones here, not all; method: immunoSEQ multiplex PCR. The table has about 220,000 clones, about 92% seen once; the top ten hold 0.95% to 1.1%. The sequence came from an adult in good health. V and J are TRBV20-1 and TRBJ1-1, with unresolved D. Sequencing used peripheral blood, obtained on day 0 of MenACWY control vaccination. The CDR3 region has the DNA TGCAGTGGGGCGATTCGGGCTGAAGCTTTCTTT. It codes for CSGAIRAEAFF.